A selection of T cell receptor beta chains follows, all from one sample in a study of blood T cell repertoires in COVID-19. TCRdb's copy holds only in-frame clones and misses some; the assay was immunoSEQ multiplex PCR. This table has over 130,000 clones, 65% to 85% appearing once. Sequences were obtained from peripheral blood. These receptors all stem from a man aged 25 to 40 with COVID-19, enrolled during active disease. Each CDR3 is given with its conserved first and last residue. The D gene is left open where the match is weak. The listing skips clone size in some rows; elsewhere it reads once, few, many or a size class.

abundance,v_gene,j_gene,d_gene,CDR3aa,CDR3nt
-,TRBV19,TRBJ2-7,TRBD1,CASSIGQGSFGEQYF,TGTGCCAGTAGTATAGGACAGGGGAGTTTTGGCGAGCAGTACTTC
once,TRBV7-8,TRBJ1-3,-,CASSLVGDLIGGNTIYF,TGTGCCAGCAGCTTAGTGGGGGACTTAATAGGTGGAAACACCATATATTTT
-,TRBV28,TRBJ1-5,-,CASSLGGSGSNQPQHF,TGTGCCAGCAGTTTGGGGGGTTCGGGTAGCAATCAGCCCCAGCATTTT
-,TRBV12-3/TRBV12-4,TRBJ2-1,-,CASRRGHFNEQFF,TGTGCCAGCAGACGCGGGCACTTCAATGAGCAGTTCTTC
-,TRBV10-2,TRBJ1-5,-,CASSDTPEQPQHF,TGCGCCAGCAGTGACACCCCCGAGCAGCCCCAGCATTTT
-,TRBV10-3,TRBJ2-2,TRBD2,CAIIASGRVANTGELFF,TGTGCCATCATCGCTAGCGGGAGGGTCGCGAACACCGGGGAGCTGTTTTTT
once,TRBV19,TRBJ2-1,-,CASTGEGDAYNEQFF,TGTGCCAGTACCGGAGAGGGGGACGCCTACAATGAGCAGTTCTTC
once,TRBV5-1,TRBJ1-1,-,CASSLFAGETEAFF,TGCGCCAGCAGCTTGTTTGCAGGGGAAACTGAAGCTTTCTTT
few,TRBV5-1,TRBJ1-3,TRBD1,CASSAAGTEFLYF,TGCGCCAGCAGCGCGGCTGGGACAGAGTTCCTATATTTT
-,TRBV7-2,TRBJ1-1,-,CASSHLGSEAFF,TGTGCCAGCAGCCACCTTGGCTCTGAAGCTTTCTTT
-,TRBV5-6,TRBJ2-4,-,CASSLRTVLAKNIQYF,TGTGCCAGCAGCTTAAGGACAGTTTTAGCCAAAAACATTCAGTACTTC
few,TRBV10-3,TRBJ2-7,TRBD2,CAISGSGGRAYEQYF,TGTGCCATCAGTGGATCGGGCGGGAGGGCCTACGAGCAGTACTTC
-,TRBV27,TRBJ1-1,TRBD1,CASSLSGTVPNTEAFF,TGTGCCAGCAGTTTATCGGGGACAGTCCCGAACACTGAAGCTTTCTTT
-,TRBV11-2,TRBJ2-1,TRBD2,CASSRPIGGTLSYNEQFF,TGTGCCAGCAGCCGGCCAATCGGGGGGACCCTCTCCTACAATGAGCAGTTCTTC
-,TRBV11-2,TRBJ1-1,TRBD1,CASRSGTGTTEAFF,TGTGCCAGCAGATCCGGGACAGGGACCACTGAAGCTTTCTTT
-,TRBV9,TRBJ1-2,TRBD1,CASSPWDRGRVGYTF,TGTGCCAGCAGCCCCTGGGACAGGGGGCGGGTTGGCTACACCTTC
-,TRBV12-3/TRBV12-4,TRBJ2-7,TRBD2,CASTTSDSYEQYF,TGTGCCAGCACAACTAGCGACTCCTACGAGCAGTACTTC
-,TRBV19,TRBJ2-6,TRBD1,CASRFGQVGPGANVLTF,TGTGCCAGTAGGTTTGGACAGGTAGGGCCTGGGGCCAACGTCCTGACTTTC
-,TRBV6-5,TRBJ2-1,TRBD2,CASSYSRGGYNEQFF,TGTGCCAGCAGTTACTCCCGGGGGGGCTACAATGAGCAGTTCTTC
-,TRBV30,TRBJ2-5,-,CAWGRGRETQYF,TGTGCCTGGGGGAGGGGGCGAGAGACCCAGTACTTC
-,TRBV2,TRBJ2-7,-,CASQSSDGFLKGEQYF,TGTGCCAGCCAATCTAGCGATGGGTTCCTTAAGGGCGAGCAGTACTTC
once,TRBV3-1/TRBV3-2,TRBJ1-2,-,CASWAPYGYTF,TGTGCCAGCTGGGCCCCGTATGGCTACACCTTC
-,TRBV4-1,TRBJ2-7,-,CASSQGAHFSPYEQYF,TGCGCCAGCAGCCAAGGAGCGCACTTCTCCCCCTACGAGCAGTACTTC
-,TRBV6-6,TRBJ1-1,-,CASSYEETEAFF,TGTGCCAGCAGTTACGAGGAGACTGAAGCTTTCTTT
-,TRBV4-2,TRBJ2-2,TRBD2,CASSQVLAGVNTGELFF,TGTGCCAGCAGCCAAGTCTTAGCGGGAGTAAACACCGGGGAGCTGTTTTTT
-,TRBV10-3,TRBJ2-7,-,CAIGNPRRSYEQYF,TGTGCCATCGGCAATCCAAGGAGATCCTACGAGCAGTACTTC
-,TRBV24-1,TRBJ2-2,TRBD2,CATSDAATSGSNTGELFF,TGTGCCACCAGTGATGCCGCAACTAGCGGGAGTAACACCGGGGAGCTGTTTTTT
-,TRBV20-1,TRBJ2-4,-,CSGGWENIQYF,TGCAGTGGAGGGTGGGAAAACATTCAGTACTTC
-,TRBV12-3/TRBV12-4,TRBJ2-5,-,CASSGTRKETQYF,TGTGCCAGCAGCGGTACTAGAAAAGAGACCCAGTACTTC
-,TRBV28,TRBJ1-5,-,CASSLQVNQPQHF,TGTGCCAGCAGTTTGCAGGTCAATCAGCCCCAGCATTTT
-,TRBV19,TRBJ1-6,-,CASSGRGSPLHF,TGTGCCAGTAGTGGCAGGGGCTCACCCCTCCACTTT
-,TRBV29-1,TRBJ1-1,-,CSVYQGRNTEAFF,TGCAGCGTCTATCAGGGGCGGAACACTGAAGCTTTCTTT
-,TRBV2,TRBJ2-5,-,CASRVGFLSETQYF,TGTGCCAGTCGGGTTGGGTTTTTATCGGAGACCCAGTACTTC
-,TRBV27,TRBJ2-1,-,CASQLAFFYNEQFF,TGTGCCAGCCAACTAGCCTTTTTCTACAATGAGCAGTTCTTC
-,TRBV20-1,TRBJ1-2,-,CSASPKRGGYTF,TGCAGTGCTAGTCCAAAGCGGGGCGGCTACACCTTC
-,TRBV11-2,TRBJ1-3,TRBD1,CASSRTGSRVPGNTIYF,TGTGCCAGCAGCCGGACAGGTTCCCGGGTCCCCGGAAACACCATATATTTT
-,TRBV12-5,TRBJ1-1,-,CASAPGWRGDTEAFF,TGTGCTAGTGCCCCCGGATGGAGGGGAGACACTGAAGCTTTCTTT
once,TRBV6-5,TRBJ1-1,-,CASTLGSRNTEAFF,TGTGCCAGCACCCTCGGGAGCAGGAACACTGAAGCTTTCTTT
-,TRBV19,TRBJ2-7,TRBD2,CASSILGLAGDEQYF,TGTGCCAGTAGTATTTTAGGACTAGCGGGAGATGAGCAGTACTTC
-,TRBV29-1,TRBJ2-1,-,CSALQDAGGRGVFF,TGCAGCGCGTTGCAGGACGCAGGGGGACGCGGGGTGTTCTTC
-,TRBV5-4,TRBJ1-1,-,CASSPVSTENTEAFF,TGTGCCAGCAGCCCTGTTAGTACAGAGAACACTGAAGCTTTCTTT
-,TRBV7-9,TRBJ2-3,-,CASSPSPAAVPTDTQYF,TGTGCCAGCAGCCCCTCCCCAGCGGCGGTCCCCACAGATACGCAGTATTTT
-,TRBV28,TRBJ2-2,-,CATNGETNTGELFF,TGTGCCACCAACGGGGAGACGAACACCGGGGAGCTGTTTTTT
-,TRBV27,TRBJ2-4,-,CASSKPGHPLVKNIQYF,TGTGCCAGCAGCAAACCGGGACACCCGTTGGTCAAAAACATTCAGTACTTC
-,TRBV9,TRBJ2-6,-,CASSRRAGTGANVLTF,TGTGCCAGCAGCCGGCGGGCGGGAACTGGGGCCAACGTCCTGACTTTC
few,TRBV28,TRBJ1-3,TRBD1,CASTYAFAGGASGNTIYF,TGTGCCAGCACCTACGCCTTCGCAGGGGGCGCATCTGGAAACACCATATATTTT
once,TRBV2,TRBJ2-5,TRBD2,CASSVRGSQETQYF,TGTGCCAGCAGTGTGCGGGGGAGCCAAGAGACCCAGTACTTC
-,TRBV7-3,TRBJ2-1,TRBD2,CASSLTSGRDEQFF,TGTGCCAGCAGCCTTACTAGCGGGAGGGACGAGCAGTTCTTC
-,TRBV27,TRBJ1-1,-,CASSGGQRNTEAFF,TGTGCCAGCAGTGGGGGACAAAGGAACACTGAAGCTTTCTTT
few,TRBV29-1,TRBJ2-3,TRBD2,CSISSGERSTQYF,TGCAGCATTAGCAGCGGGGAGAGGAGTACGCAGTATTTT
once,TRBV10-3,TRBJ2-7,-,CAISELGASSYEQYF,TGTGCCATCAGTGAGTTAGGGGCTAGCTCCTACGAGCAGTACTTC
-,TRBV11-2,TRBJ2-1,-,CASSLESEYNEQFF,TGTGCCAGCAGCTTAGAGTCTGAGTACAATGAGCAGTTCTTC
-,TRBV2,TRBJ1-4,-,CASSAQATREKKLFF,TGTGCCAGCAGTGCCCAGGCGACAAGGGAGAAAAAACTGTTTTTT